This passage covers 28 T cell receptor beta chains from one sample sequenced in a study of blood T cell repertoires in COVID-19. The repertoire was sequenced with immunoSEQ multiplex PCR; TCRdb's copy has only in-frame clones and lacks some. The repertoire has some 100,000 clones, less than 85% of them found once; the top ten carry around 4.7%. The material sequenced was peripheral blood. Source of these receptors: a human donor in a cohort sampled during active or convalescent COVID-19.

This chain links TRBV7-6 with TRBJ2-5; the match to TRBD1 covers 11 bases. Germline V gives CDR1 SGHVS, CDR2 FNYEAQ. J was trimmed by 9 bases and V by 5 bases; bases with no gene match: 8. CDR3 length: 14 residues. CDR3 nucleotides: TGTGCCAGCAGCCCTGGGACAGGGGGTAAGGCCCAGTACTTC. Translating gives CASSPGTGGKAQYF.

The CDR3 nucleotides read TGTGCCAGCAGCCGAACCTACGCAACTAATGAAAAACTGTTTTTT. Its translation is CASSRTYATNEKLFF. The V and J genes are TRBV6-6 and TRBJ1-4; D remains unclear. Germline values: CDR1 MNHNY, CDR2 SVGAGI (reference sequence). The V and J ends lost 6 bases and 0 bases respectively, with 11 bases between them. The CDR3 runs 15 residues.

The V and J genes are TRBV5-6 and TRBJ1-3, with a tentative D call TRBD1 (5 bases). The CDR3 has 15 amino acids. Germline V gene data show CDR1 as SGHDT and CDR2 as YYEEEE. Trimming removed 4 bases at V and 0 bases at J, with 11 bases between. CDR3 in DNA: TGTGCCAGCAGCCGGACACAGATCTCTGGAAACACCATATATTTT. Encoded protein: CASSRTQISGNTIYF.

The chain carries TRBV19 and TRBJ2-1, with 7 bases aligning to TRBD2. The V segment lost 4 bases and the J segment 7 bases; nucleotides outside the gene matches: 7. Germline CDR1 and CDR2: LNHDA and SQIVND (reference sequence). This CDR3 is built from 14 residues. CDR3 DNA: TGTGCCAGTAGTAAACTAGCGTTGAGAAATGAGCAGTTCTTC. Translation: CASSKLALRNEQFF.

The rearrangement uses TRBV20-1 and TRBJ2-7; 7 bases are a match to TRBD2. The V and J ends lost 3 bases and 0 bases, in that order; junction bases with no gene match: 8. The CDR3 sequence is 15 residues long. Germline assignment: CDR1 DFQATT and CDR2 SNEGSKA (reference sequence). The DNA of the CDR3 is TGCAGTGCTAGTTCGCGCGGGAGTACCTCCTACGAGCAGTACTTC. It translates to CSASSRGSTSYEQYF.

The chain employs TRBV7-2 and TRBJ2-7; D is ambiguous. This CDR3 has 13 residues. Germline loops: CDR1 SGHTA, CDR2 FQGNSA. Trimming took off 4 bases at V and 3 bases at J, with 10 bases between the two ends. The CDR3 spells CASSSILYYEQYF. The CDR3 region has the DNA TGTGCCAGCAGCTCAATACTCTACTACGAGCAGTACTTC.

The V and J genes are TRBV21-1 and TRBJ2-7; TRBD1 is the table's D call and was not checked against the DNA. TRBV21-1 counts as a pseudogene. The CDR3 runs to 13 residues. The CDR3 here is CASSRHLNYEQYF. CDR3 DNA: TGTGCCAGCAGCAGACATCTGAACTACGAGCAGTACTTC.

The CDR3 coding sequence is TGCGCCAGCAGCCAACACCCTAGCGGGGGGCTCTCCTACAATGAGCAGTTCTTC. Its translation: CASSQHPSGGLSYNEQFF. The chain employs TRBV4-3 and TRBJ2-1; TRBD2 matches 11 bases. The V gene end was trimmed by 2 bases and the J gene end by 0 bases; junction bases not matched to a gene: 6. Germline lookup yields CDR1 LGHNA and CDR2 YSLEER. The CDR3 has 18 amino acids.

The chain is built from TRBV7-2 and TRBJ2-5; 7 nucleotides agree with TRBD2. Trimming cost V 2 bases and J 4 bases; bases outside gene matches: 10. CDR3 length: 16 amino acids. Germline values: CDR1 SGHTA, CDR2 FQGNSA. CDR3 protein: CASSLLRGGGPETQYF. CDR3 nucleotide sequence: TGTGCCAGCAGCTTACTTCGCGGGGGAGGGCCAGAGACCCAGTACTTC.

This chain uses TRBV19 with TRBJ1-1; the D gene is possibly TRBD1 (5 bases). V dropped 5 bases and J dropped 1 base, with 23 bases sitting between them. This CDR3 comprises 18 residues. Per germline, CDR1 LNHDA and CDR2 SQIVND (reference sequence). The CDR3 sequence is CASSGRDYTKMGNTEAFF. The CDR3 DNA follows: TGTGCCAGTAGTGGCCGGGACTACACCAAAATGGGGAACACTGAAGCTTTCTTT.

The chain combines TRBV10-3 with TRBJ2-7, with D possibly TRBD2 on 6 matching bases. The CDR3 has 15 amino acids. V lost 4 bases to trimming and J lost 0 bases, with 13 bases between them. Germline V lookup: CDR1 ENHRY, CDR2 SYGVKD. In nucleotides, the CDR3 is TGTGCCATCAGTGGGGGCGGGGAGAGCTCCTACGAGCAGTACTTC. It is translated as CAISGGGESSYEQYF.

The CDR3 bases are TGCGCCAGCAGCTCCCCCGGGGAGGACTACGAGCAGTACTTC. Translating gives CASSSPGEDYEQYF. The rearrangement links TRBV5-1 to TRBJ2-7; the D gene is possibly TRBD2 (6 bases). V lost 3 bases, J lost 3 bases, and 13 bases lay in between. The CDR3 length is 14 residues. Germline CDR1 and CDR2: SGHRS and YFSETQ.

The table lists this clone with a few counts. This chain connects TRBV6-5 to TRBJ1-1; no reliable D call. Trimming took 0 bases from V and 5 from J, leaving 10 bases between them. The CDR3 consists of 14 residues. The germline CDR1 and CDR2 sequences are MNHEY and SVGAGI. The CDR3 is CASSYSRGRTEAFF. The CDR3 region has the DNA TGTGCCAGCAGTTACTCTCGGGGTCGGACTGAAGCTTTCTTT.

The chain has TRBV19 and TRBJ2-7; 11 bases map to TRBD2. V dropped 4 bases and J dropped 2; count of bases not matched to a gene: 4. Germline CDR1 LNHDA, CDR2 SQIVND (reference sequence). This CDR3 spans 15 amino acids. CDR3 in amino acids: CASSTRLAGPYEQYF. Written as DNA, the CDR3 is TGTGCCAGTAGTACCAGACTAGCGGGACCCTACGAGCAGTACTTC.

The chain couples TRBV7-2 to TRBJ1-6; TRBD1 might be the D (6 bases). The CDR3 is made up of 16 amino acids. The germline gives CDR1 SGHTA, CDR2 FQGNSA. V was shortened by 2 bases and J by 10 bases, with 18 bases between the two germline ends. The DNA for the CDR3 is TGTGCCAGCAGCTTAAGGTTGACAGGATCGAACTCACCCCTCCACTTT. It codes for CASSLRLTGSNSPLHF. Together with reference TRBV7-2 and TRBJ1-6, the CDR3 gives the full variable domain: GAGVSQSPSNKVTEKGKDVELRCDPISGHTALYWYRQSLGQGLEFLIYFQGNSAPDKSGLPSDRFSAERTGGSVSTLTIQRTQQEDSAVYLCASSLRLTGSNSPLHFGNGTRLTVT.

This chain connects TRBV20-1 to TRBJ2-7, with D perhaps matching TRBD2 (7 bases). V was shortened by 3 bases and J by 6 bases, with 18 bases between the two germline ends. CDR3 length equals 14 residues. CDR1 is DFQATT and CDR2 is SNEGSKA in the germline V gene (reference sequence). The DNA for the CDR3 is TGCAGTGCTAGTTCCGGGGGGCGCTTACGCGAGCAGTACTTC. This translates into CSASSGGRLREQYF.

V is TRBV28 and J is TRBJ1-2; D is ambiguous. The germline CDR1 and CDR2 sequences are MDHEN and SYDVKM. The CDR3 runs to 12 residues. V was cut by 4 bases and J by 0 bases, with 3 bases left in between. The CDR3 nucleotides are TGTGCCAGCAGTTCTACTAACTATGGCTACACCTTC. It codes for CASSSTNYGYTF.

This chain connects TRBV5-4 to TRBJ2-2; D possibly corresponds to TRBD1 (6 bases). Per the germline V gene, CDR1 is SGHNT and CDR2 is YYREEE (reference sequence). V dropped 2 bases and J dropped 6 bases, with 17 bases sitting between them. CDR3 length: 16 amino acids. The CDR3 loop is CASSFNRVTTSGELFF. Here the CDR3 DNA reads TGTGCCAGCAGCTTTAACAGGGTGACCACTTCCGGGGAGCTGTTTTTT.

CDR3 residues: CASSFSGGVSDTQYF. For the CDR3, the DNA is TGTGCCAGCAGCTTTAGCGGGGGGGTGTCAGATACGCAGTATTTT. The J gene is TRBJ2-3, the V gene TRBV5-4; 11 bases match TRBD2. With V trimmed by 2 bases and J by 4 bases, 3 bases remained unmatched. CDR3 length: 15 residues. Germline values: CDR1 SGHNT, CDR2 YYREEE (reference sequence). The entire variable domain, with the rest obtained from reference TRBV5-4 and TRBJ2-3, is as follows: ETGVTQSPTHLIKTRGQQVTLRCSSQSGHNTVSWYQQALGQGPQFIFQYYREEENGRGNFPPRFSGLQFPNYSSELNVNALELDDSALYLCASSFSGGVSDTQYFGPGTRLTVL.

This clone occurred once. Written as DNA, the CDR3 is TGCGCCAGCAGCTTGTTGCCTAGCGGGAGTGGGTCAGATACGCAGTATTTT. Protein sequence: CASSLLPSGSGSDTQYF. The rearrangement uses TRBV5-1 and TRBJ2-3, with 10 bases lining up with TRBD2. CDR3 size: 17 residues. Per germline, CDR1 SGHRS and CDR2 YFSETQ. V was pared by 1 base and J by 4 bases, with 9 bases of the junction left unmatched.

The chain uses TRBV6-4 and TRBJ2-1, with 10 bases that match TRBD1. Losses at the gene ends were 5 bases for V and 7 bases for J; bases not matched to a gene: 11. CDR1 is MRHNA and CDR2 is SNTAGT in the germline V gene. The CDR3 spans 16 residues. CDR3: CASSPPGTGELNEQFF. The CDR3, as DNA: TGTGCCAGCAGTCCTCCCGGGACAGGGGAGCTGAATGAGCAGTTCTTC.

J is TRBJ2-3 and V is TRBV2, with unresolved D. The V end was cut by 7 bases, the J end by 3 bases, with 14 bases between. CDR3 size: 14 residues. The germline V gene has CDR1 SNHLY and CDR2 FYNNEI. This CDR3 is CASKMGERTDTQYF. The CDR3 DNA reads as TGTGCCAGCAAAATGGGCGAAAGGACAGATACGCAGTATTTT.

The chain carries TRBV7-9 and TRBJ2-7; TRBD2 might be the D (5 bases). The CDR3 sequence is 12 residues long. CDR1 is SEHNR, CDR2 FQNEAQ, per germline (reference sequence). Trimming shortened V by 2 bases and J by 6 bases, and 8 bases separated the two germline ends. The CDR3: CASSLIGGEQYF. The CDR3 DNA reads TGTGCCAGCAGCTTAATCGGAGGCGAGCAGTACTTC.

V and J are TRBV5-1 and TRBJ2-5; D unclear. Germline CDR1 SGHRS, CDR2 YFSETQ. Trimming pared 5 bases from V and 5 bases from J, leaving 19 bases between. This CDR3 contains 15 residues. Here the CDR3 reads CASRAQEPLRETQYF. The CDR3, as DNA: TGCGCCAGCAGAGCCCAAGAGCCTCTACGGGAGACCCAGTACTTC.

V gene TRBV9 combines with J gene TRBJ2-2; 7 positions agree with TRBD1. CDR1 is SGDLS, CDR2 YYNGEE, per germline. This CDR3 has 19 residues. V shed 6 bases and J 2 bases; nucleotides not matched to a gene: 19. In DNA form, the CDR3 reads TGTGCCAGCATACTTCAGCGTCCCCCCGGGACAGACAACACCGGGGAGCTGTTTTTT. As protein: CASILQRPPGTDNTGELFF.

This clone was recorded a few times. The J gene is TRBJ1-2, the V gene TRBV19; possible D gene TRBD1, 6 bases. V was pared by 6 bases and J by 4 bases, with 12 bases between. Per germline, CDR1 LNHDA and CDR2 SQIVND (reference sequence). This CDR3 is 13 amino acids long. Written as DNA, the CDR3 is TGTGCCAGTAGCACGACAGGAACCTATGGCTACACCTTC. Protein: CASSTTGTYGYTF.

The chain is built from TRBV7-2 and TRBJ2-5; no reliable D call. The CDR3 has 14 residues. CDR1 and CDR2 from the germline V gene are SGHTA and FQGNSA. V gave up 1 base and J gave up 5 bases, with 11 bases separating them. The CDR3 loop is CASSLGGRAETQYF. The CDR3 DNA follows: TGTGCCAGCAGCTTAGGTGGTCGAGCGGAGACCCAGTACTTC.

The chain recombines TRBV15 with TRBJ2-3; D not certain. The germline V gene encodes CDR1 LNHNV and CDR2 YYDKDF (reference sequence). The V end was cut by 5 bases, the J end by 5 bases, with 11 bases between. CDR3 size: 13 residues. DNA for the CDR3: TGTGCCACCAGCGGTAGCTGGAGAGATACGCAGTATTTT. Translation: CATSGSWRDTQYF.